These 10 T cell receptor beta chains came from one sample sequenced in a study of blood T cell repertoires in COVID-19. Produced via immunoSEQ multiplex PCR; TCRdb's table is partial and in-frame only. The sample carries roughly 150,000 clones, 70% to 90% recorded once. The source material was peripheral blood. The source of these receptors is a human donor in a cohort sampled during active COVID-19.

The chain couples TRBV4-1 to TRBJ2-3; TRBD2 matches 11 bases. V was pared by 4 bases and J by 3 bases, with 6 bases of the junction left unmatched. This CDR3 is built from 16 residues. CDR1 MGHRA and CDR2 YSYEKL come from the germline V gene. The CDR3 loop reads CASSPASGGQTDTQYF. CDR3 coding DNA: TGCGCCAGCAGCCCGGCTAGCGGGGGGCAAACAGATACGCAGTATTTT.

The chain uses TRBV29-1 and TRBJ1-1, with TRBD1 matching over 8 bases. Germline V gene sequence: CDR1 SQVTM, CDR2 ANQGSEA. V was pared by 7 bases and J by 0 bases, with 4 bases of the junction left unmatched. The CDR3 loop spans 13 amino acids. CDR3 coding DNA: TGCAGCGGGACAGGGCAAATGAACACTGAAGCTTTCTTT. Protein: CSGTGQMNTEAFF.

The chain couples TRBV4-3 to TRBJ2-7, with TRBD1 as a possible D gene (6 bases). V was cut by 0 bases and J by 0 bases, with 27 bases left in between. The germline CDR1 and CDR2 sequences are LGHNA and YSLEER. The CDR3 has 21 residues. The CDR3 spells CASSQDGPETGLEGSSYEQYF. In nucleotides, the CDR3 is TGCGCCAGCAGCCAAGATGGCCCGGAGACAGGCCTGGAAGGGAGCTCCTACGAGCAGTACTTC.

The chain combines TRBV18 with TRBJ1-1; D is possibly TRBD1 (5 bases). The CDR3 runs to 15 residues. V was shortened by 2 bases and J by 1 base, with 11 bases between the two germline ends. Germline CDR1 is KGHSH and CDR2 is LQKENI. The CDR3 loop is CASSPRIGGNTEAFF. The CDR3 DNA is TGTGCCAGCTCACCAAGGATCGGGGGGAACACTGAAGCTTTCTTT.

This sequence joins TRBV7-9 and TRBJ1-1; no definite D call. Deletions cut 2 bases from V and 5 bases from J, with 12 bases between. Germline-derived CDR1 and CDR2 are SEHNR and FQNEAQ (reference sequence). CDR3 length: 14 amino acids. The CDR3 DNA reads TGTGCCAGCAGCTTACAGGAGGTTGGGACTGAAGCTTTCTTT. It is translated as CASSLQEVGTEAFF.

V usage is TRBV7-6 and J usage is TRBJ2-7, with TRBD2 identical over 13 bases. Germline trimming cut 5 bases from V and 3 bases from J; bases unmatched to any gene: 4. Germline CDR1 SGHVS, CDR2 FNYEAQ. This CDR3 region has 15 residues. DNA for the CDR3: TGTGCCAGCAGCCCGCGGACTAGCGGGAGCTACGAGCAGTACTTC. Translation gives CASSPRTSGSYEQYF.

CDR3 sequence: CASSFAGSSYNSPLHF. The CDR3 DNA follows: TGTGCCAGCAGTTTCGCGGGGAGCTCCTATAATTCACCCCTCCACTTT. The chain has TRBV28 and TRBJ1-6; D unclear. The CDR3 has 16 residues. Trimming removed 3 bases from V and 0 bases from J, with 9 bases in between. The germline V gene has CDR1 MDHEN and CDR2 SYDVKM. The full variable domain, in which reference TRBV28 and TRBJ1-6 provide the parts outside the CDR3, is DVKVTQSSRYLVKRTGEKVFLECVQDMDHENMFWYRQDPGLGLRLIYFSYDVKMKEKGDIPEGYSVSREKKERFSLILESASTNQTSMYLCASSFAGSSYNSPLHFGNGTRLTVT.

The chain has TRBV6-5 and TRBJ2-3; 9 bases align to TRBD2. This CDR3 region has 15 residues. Per germline, CDR1 MNHEY and CDR2 SVGAGI. V was pared by 2 bases and J by 8 bases, with 8 bases of the junction left unmatched. The CDR3 spells CASSYRGGGVGTQYF. In DNA form, the CDR3 reads TGTGCCAGCAGTTACCGGGGCGGGGGGGTTGGTACGCAGTATTTT.

This chain joins TRBV6-5 and TRBJ1-1, with D unresolved. Between the trimmed V and J ends, which lost 6 bases and 2 bases, there was a span of 10 bases. The CDR3 extends over 13 amino acids. The V gene's germline CDR1 is MNHEY and CDR2 SVGAGI. The CDR3 sequence is CASRSGFNTEAFF. DNA for the CDR3: TGTGCCAGCAGATCCGGTTTCAACACTGAAGCTTTCTTT.

This sequence joins TRBV4-1 and TRBJ2-1, with no clear D. The CDR3 contains 12 residues. CDR1 is MGHRA and CDR2 is YSYEKL in the germline V gene. Trimming removed 4 bases from V and 5 bases from J, with 6 bases in between. As DNA, the CDR3 is TGCGCCAGCAGCCCAGTAAACAATGAGCAGTTCTTC. It codes for CASSPVNNEQFF.